One and the same sample provided the 17 T cell receptor beta chains below, sequenced in a study of T cells in Graves' hyperthyroidism and ophthalmopathy (dated by TCRdb to the late 2010s). To prepare the library, multiplex PCR was applied. Sequencing instrument: Illumina HiSeq 2000. Amplification of TCR beta CDR3 regions was carried out from RNA transcripts. A first-round RT-PCR of the TCR CDR3 used the HTBI primer set with the Qiagen OneStep RT-PCR kit. In-frame beta chains were kept once TCRdb had trimmed the public reads at Q25 with fastp and called clones with MiXCR. CDR3 protein duplicates are merged, each entry listing the most common genes and DNA. Counted in this sample were more than 500,000 distinct CDR3 sequences; about 14% of them appeared once. Around 4.5% of the sample comes from the top ten. Sequenced: blood. The receptors here all came from a woman aged 35 to 49 with Graves' ophthalmopathy.

The chain has TRBV20-1 and TRBJ1-2, with TRBD1 as a possible D gene (5 bases). This CDR3 spans 14 amino acids. The V gene's germline CDR1 is DFQATT and CDR2 SNEGSKA (reference sequence). Trimming took 1 base from V and 3 from J, leaving 12 bases between them. CDR3 sequence reads: CSARVPQGHYGYTF. CDR3 coding DNA: TGCAGTGCTAGAGTCCCGCAGGGACACTATGGCTACACCTTC.

This clonotype was detected ten times or more. The chain is built from TRBV11-2 and TRBJ2-7; TRBD2 aligns across 9 bases. This CDR3 comprises 17 residues. Germline loops: CDR1 SGHAT, CDR2 FQNNGV. V dropped 2 bases and J dropped 5; count of bases not matched to a gene: 13. CDR3 loop: CASSLYELSGSTDEQYF. The CDR3 bases are TGTGCCAGCAGCTTATATGAACTTAGCGGGAGTACCGACGAGCAGTACTTC.

This clonotype appeared a few times. The rearrangement links TRBV7-3 to TRBJ1-6; the match to TRBD1 covers 7 bases. CDR1 and CDR2 (germline): SGHTA, FQGTGA. The CDR3 consists of 17 residues. J lost 8 bases, V lost 5 bases, and 15 bases had no gene match. CDR3 bases: TGTGCCAGCAGCACGTTAAAGACCACAGGGGCGGATTCACCCCTCCACTTT. It yields the protein CASSTLKTTGADSPLHF.

This clonotype was counted many times. V gene TRBV4-1 combines with J gene TRBJ1-5, with D unclear. The CDR3 spans 15 residues. Deletions cut 3 bases from V and 0 bases from J, with 9 bases between. Germline V lookup: CDR1 MGHRA, CDR2 YSYEKL. CDR3 nucleotide sequence: TGCGCCAGCAGCCAGGGTGAGAATAGCAATCAGCCCCAGCATTTT. Its translation: CASSQGENSNQPQHF.

This clonotype was detected ten times or more. The CDR3 nucleotides are TGTGCCAGCAGCCCAGGTTACCAAGAGACCCAGTACTTC. Translation: CASSPGYQETQYF. The chain couples TRBV28 to TRBJ2-5; D is unresolved. The CDR3 runs 13 residues. With 6 bases removed from V and 0 bases from J, the gap between germline ends came to 8 bases. The germline V gene encodes CDR1 MDHEN and CDR2 SYDVKM.

The rearrangement uses TRBV19 and TRBJ2-7; D possibly corresponds to TRBD1 (5 bases). Germline values: CDR1 LNHDA, CDR2 SQIVND (reference sequence). This CDR3 spans 15 amino acids. V lost 6 bases and J 2 bases, leaving 17 bases between the germline ends. In DNA form, the CDR3 reads TGTGCCAGTAGCTATGACAGTCTACCGCCCTACGAGCAGTACTTC. It translates to CASSYDSLPPYEQYF.

This clonotype was counted many times. The chain combines TRBV7-2 with TRBJ2-7; weak D call: TRBD1 (6 bases). V gave up 5 bases and J gave up 0 bases, with 11 bases separating them. Germline lookup yields CDR1 SGHTA and CDR2 FQGNSA. This CDR3 region has 14 residues. CDR3 nucleotides: TGTGCCAGCAGCCCATACAGGGACTCCTACGAGCAGTACTTC. Protein sequence: CASSPYRDSYEQYF.

This clonotype was counted ten times or more. V and J are TRBV25-1 and TRBJ1-2, with 7 positions matching TRBD1. This CDR3 is 13 amino acids long. Germline CDR1 MGHDK, CDR2 SYGVNS. V lost 3 bases and J lost 2; bases outside the gene matches: 0. This CDR3 reads CASSEGQNYGYTF. The CDR3 nucleotides read TGTGCCAGCAGTGAGGGACAGAACTATGGCTACACCTTC.

This clonotype was counted ten times or more. A much bigger clone sits one base away, suggesting this may be a read error. Because the CDR3 is missing its conserved closing phenylalanine or tryptophan, this is likely a read error. This chain links TRBV6-5 with TRBJ2-7; tentative D call: TRBD2 (5 bases). This CDR3 spans 15 amino acids. The ends were cut back, 4 bases at V and 0 bases at J, with 13 bases in the middle. Per germline, CDR1 MNHEY and CDR2 SVGAGI. The CDR3 DNA reads as TGTGCCAGCAGTTCGGAGGTCGTCTACTCCTACGAGCAGTACCTC. This codes for CASSSEVVYSYEQYL.

This clonotype occurred many times. This chain joins TRBV20-1 and TRBJ2-7; possibly TRBD2 for D (5 bases). V lost 1 base, J lost 2 bases, and 12 bases lay in between. Germline V gene sequence: CDR1 DFQATT, CDR2 SNEGSKA (reference sequence). The CDR3 consists of 14 residues. The CDR3 nucleotides read TGCAGTGCTAGAGCGCGAGGGTATACCTACGAGCAGTACTTC. This gives the protein CSARARGYTYEQYF.

This clonotype was counted once. The chain is built from TRBV18 and TRBJ1-1; 7 bases are shared with TRBD1. With 2 bases clipped from V and 7 bases from J, the junction kept 4 bases outside the gene matches. CDR3 length: 13 residues. The V gene's germline CDR1 is KGHSH and CDR2 LQKENI. The CDR3 spells CASSPENRGEAFF. The DNA of the CDR3 is TGTGCCAGCTCACCAGAGAACAGGGGTGAAGCTTTCTTT.

This clonotype was picked up many times. The V call is TRBV6-5, the J call TRBJ2-7, with D perhaps matching TRBD1 or TRBD2 (5 bases each). V was shortened by 2 bases and J by 2 bases, with 13 bases between the two germline ends. CDR1 and CDR2 (germline): MNHEY, SVGAGI. CDR3 length equals 15 residues. The CDR3 coding sequence is TGTGCCAGCAGTTACAAGGGGAGCCCTACCTACGAGCAGTACTTC. Residues: CASSYKGSPTYEQYF.

This clonotype has ten or more counts. J is TRBJ1-1 and V is TRBV9; D ambiguous. Germline V gene data show CDR1 as SGDLS and CDR2 as YYNGEE. Trimming pared 0 bases from V and 2 bases from J, leaving 11 bases between. There are 15 residues in the CDR3. The CDR3 reads CASSVGNSDNTEAFF. CDR3 nucleotides: TGTGCCAGCAGCGTAGGGAACAGTGACAACACTGAAGCTTTCTTT.

This clonotype was found many times. The chain joins TRBV7-2 to TRBJ2-7, with D uncertain. V lost 4 bases and J 7 bases, leaving 17 bases between the germline ends. CDR3 size: 14 residues. From germline, CDR1 is SGHTA and CDR2 FQGNSA. The CDR3 protein is CASSYSPLSGEQYF. The CDR3 DNA follows: TGTGCCAGCAGCTACAGCCCTCTCTCTGGAGAGCAGTACTTC.

This clonotype was seen ten or more times. The chain links TRBV28 to TRBJ1-5; D remains unclear. Germline V lookup: CDR1 MDHEN, CDR2 SYDVKM. With 5 bases removed from V and 5 bases from J, the gap between germline ends came to 10 bases. The CDR3 has 13 amino acids. In DNA form, the CDR3 reads TGTGCCAGCAGTCTTAAGAGGGATCAGCCCCAGCATTTT. It specifies CASSLKRDQPQHF.

This clonotype has at least ten counts. This chain joins TRBV6-1 and TRBJ1-6; tentative D call: TRBD1 (5 bases). Trimming removed 6 bases at V and 5 bases at J, with 14 bases between. Germline V gives CDR1 MNHNS, CDR2 SASEGT. The CDR3 contains 15 residues. The CDR3 coding sequence is TGTGCCAGCAGCCGAGGCAGGGCCAATAATTCACCCCTCCACTTT. Translating it yields CASSRGRANNSPLHF.

The sample holds a few counts of this clonotype. This chain connects TRBV20-1 to TRBJ2-3; D not resolved. The CDR3 sequence is 18 residues long. Trimming stripped 5 bases from V and 0 bases from J, with 24 bases between. Germline values: CDR1 DFQATT, CDR2 SNEGSKA (reference sequence). The CDR3 reads CSARPVPGATTSTDTQYF. CDR3 nucleotide sequence: TGCAGTGCTCGTCCCGTCCCTGGAGCGACCACTAGCACAGATACGCAGTATTTT.